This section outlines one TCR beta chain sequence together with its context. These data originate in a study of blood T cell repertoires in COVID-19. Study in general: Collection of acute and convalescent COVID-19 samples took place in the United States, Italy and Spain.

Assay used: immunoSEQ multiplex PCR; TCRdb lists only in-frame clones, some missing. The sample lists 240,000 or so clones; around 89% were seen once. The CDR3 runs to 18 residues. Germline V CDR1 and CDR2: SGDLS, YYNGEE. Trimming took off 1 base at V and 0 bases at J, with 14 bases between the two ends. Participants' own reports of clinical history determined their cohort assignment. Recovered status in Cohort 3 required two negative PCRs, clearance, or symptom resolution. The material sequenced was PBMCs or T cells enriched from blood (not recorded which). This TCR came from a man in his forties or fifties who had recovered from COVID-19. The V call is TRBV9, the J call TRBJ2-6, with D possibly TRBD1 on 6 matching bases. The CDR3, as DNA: TGTGCCAGCAGCGTACCGAGGCAGGGGCTCTCTGGGGCCAACGTCCTGACTTTC. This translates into CASSVPRQGLSGANVLTF.